This TCR beta chain was sequenced in a study of beta chain features in type 1 diabetes (dated by TCRdb to the late 2010s). A note on the overall study: No differences in mean age, gender distribution, total cell number or subset yield were found between patients and healthy donors. A total of just under 110,000,000 sorted cells were examined across all samples, and RNA yield correlated strongly with the number of cells per subset. The study compared TCRB repertoires of sorted circulating CD4+ T cell subsets between recently diagnosed type 1 diabetes patients and matched healthy donors. Regulatory and stem cell-like memory subsets were obtained from only 8 patients and roughly eight healthy donors, while naive and central memory subsets were obtained from all 30 or so donors.

Each donor gave one peripheral blood draw, averaging approximately 120 mL, which was collected into heparinised tubes. A BD FACSAria II was used to sort naive, central memory, regulatory and stem cell-like memory CD4+ T cells with a panel that included CD45RO, CCR7, CD25, CD127, CD95 and CD27. All sorted populations exceeded 95% purity. Right away, PBMCs were isolated by Lymphoprep density gradient centrifugation and were stained directly, with no culture step. Samples were stained and sorted in pairs, with one healthy donor and one patient per experiment, so that batch effects were minimized. On this clone itself: Its antigen specificity is not known. No per-base quality is available; no much larger clone lies one base away. Other DNA sequences in this sample translate to the same CDR3.

The entire isolated RNA was reverse transcribed using the High Capacity cDNA Reverse Transcription Kit, and thus expressed TCRB transcripts were sequenced. Naive, central memory and regulatory T cell samples underwent deep immunoSEQ sequencing, averaging about 3.3 million total reads per sample. Sorted cells were lysed in RLT buffer and RNA was extracted with DNase-treated RNeasy Micro or Mini kits, depending on cell number. Each cell subset was processed on its own to prevent cross-contamination, while patient and healthy donor samples were processed together. The immunoSEQ multiplex PCR was used to amplify TCRB sequences from cDNA, yielding 87-bp fragments that span the CDR3 region. Sequencing of the amplicons was done on the Illumina HiSeq platform. Processing in the source paper ran as follows. PCR bias was computationally corrected using synthetic template baselines, reads within Hamming distance 2 were collapsed, and singletons that could not be merged were discarded. By aligning reads against IMGT, V, D and J genes, CDR3 length, and insertions or deletions at six rearrangement sites were assigned. Clonotype counts were normalized to sorted cell number within each subset before computing true diversity and Gini coefficients with the tcR R package. The overlap coefficient, calculated on TCRB nucleotide sequences, was used to measure repertoire sharing. Out-of-frame TCRB sequences from naive cells were analyzed to stand in for the pre-selection repertoire. In its TCRdb copy, this immuneACCESS table keeps in-frame sequences only and misses some clones. Where compared with another copy, unresolved V genes explain less than half of these, and the others have no known cause. Clone size and the V and J calls come from that table; the DNA yielded D and trimming. The sample table shows around 260,000 clones, and over 20% are seen once. The ten largest make up roughly 0.028% of the sample.

Summary of the overall study and its limitations: Because cDNA rather than genomic DNA was sequenced, highly expressing activated cells could have been over-represented, although no difference in activation and CD3 levels was found between groups. Fewer insertions and more nucleotide deletions at VDJ recombination sites were observed in patients with type 1 diabetes, implying thymic rearrangement abnormalities. Naive, central memory and regulatory TCRB repertoires appeared to be more alike among patients than among healthy donors. A moderate but significant shortening of TCRB CDR3 length was observed in type 1 diabetes patients in all four CD4+ subsets. PCR may preferentially amplify shorter templates, but because patient and control samples were amplified and corrected together, any resulting skew would affect both groups equally. Because small numbers of individuals were included in the HLA sub-analyses, any influence of HLA type on TCRB rearrangement was left unresolved.

This receptor was taken from a woman between 40 and 50 years old with type 1 diabetes. Source material: naive CD4+ T cells from blood. This specimen's cell subset or site label, interpreted: true naive CD4+ T cells.

The nucleotides are TGTGCCAGCAGCAGGGAGGGACAGCCCCAGCATTTT. The resulting protein is CASSREGQPQHF. In this chain, TRBV11-2 is recombined with TRBJ1-5; too little of a D gene remains to name it. From cysteine to phenylalanine, the CDR3 is 12 amino acids long. Only CDR3 DNA is held: 36 bases, read in frame from base 1. The germline V gene yields SGHAT for CDR1 and FQNNGV for CDR2. V drops 5 bases and J drops 7 bases, leaving 9 bases in between.